This TCR beta chain was sequenced for a study of graft-versus-host responses after intestinal transplantation. Study-wide context: All recipients got anti-thymocyte globulin induction, then tacrolimus and steroids for 3 to 4 years.

A word on this clone: As yet, its antigen is unknown.

Data came from immunoSEQ multiplex PCR; TCRdb stores just in-frame clones and leaves some out. Here the sample spans some 110,000 clones, just over 90% being singletons. Study observations and caveats: Peak GvH clone levels in circulation were associated with early post-transplant HvG declines.

The V gene's germline CDR1 is KGHSH and CDR2 LQKENI. J lost 2 bases, V lost 1 base, and 4 bases had no gene match. The CDR3 has 16 residues. This chain uses TRBV18 with TRBJ2-1, with 8 bases aligning to TRBD1. The TCR was taken from a human donor who received an intestinal transplant. Here the sequenced sample was unstimulated CD4+ T cells sorted from spleen or lymph node cells, taken before intestinal transplant. CDR3 in amino acids: CASSPLGQGTYNEQFF. The CDR3 bases are TGTGCCAGCTCACCACTTGGACAGGGTACCTACAATGAGCAGTTCTTC.